This T cell receptor (beta chain) was captured in a study of blood T cell repertoires in COVID-19. Whole-study context: T cells, B-cell-depleted T cells, or PBMCs provided the cDNA or gDNA that served as material.

As processed by the authors: Reference gene primer amplification yielded estimated nucleated cell counts. Here immunoSEQ multiplex PCR was the method, and the copy in TCRdb shows in-frame clones only, minus some. The V and J calls and the clone size are those of that table, but D and trimming were determined from the DNA. The sample includes around 40,000 clones, about 87% seen only once; the top ten take 3.9%. Looked up from germline, CDR1 is GTSNPN and CDR2 is SVGIG (reference sequence). V lost 4 bases and J lost 9, with 13 bases in between. This CDR3 spans 12 amino acids. Enrollment of patients from Seattle took place during active infection, with longitudinal follow-up.

The sample was peripheral blood. The gene calls are TRBV30 and TRBJ2-1; D unresolved. The clonotype was recovered from a man in his forties with COVID-19, enrolled during active disease. Here the CDR3 DNA reads TGTGCCTGGAAAGCCCCACTTAGTGAGCAGTTCTTC. As protein: CAWKAPLSEQFF.